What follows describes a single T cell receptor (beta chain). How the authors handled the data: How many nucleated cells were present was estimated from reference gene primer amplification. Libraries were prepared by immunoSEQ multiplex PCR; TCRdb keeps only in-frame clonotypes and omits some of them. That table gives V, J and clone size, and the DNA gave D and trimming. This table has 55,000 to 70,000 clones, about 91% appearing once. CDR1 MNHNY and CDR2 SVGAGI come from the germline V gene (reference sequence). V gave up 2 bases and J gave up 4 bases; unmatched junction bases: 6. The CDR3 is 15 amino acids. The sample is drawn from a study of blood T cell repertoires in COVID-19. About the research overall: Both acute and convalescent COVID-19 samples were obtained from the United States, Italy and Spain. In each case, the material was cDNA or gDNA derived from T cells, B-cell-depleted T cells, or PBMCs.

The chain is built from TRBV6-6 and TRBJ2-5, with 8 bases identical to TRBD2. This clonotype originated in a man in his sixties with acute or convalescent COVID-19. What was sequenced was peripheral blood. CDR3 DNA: TGTGCCAGCAGTTACCTAGCGGGTACGGGAGAGACCCAGTACTTC. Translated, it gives CASSYLAGTGETQYF.